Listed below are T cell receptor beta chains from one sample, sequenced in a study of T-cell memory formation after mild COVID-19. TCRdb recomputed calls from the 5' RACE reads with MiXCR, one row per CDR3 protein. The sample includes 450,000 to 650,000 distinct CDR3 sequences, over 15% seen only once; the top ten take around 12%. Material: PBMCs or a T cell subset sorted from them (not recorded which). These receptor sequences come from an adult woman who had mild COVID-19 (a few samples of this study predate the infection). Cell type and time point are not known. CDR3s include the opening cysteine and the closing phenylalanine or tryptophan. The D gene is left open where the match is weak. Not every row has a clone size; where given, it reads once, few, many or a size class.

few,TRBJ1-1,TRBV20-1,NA,CSALDRENTEAFF,TGCAGTGCTTTAGACAGAGAGAACACTGAAGCTTTCTTT
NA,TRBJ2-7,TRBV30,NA,CAWTTGYEQYF,TGTGCCTGGACTACAGGGTACGAGCAGTACTTC
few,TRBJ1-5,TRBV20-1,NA,CSASKGDGNQPQHF,TGCAGTGCTAGTAAGGGGGACGGCAATCAGCCCCAGCATTTT
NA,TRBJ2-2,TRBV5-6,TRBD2,CASGLAAGLAANTGELFF,TGTGCCAGCGGATTGGCAGCAGGACTAGCGGCGAACACCGGGGAGCTGTTTTTT
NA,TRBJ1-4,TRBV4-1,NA,CASSQEGTRGATNEKLFF,TGCGCCAGCAGCCAAGAAGGCACTAGGGGGGCAACTAATGAAAAACTGTTTTTT
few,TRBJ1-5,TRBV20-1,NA,CSARTYHGGGNQPQHF,TGCAGTGCTAGAACCTACCACGGAGGCGGTAATCAGCCCCAGCATTTT
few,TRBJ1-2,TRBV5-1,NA,CASSFGESSDYGYTF,TGCGCCAGCAGCTTTGGGGAGTCGAGCGACTATGGCTACACCTTC
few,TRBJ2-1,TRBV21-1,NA,CASSKSFNRKNEQFF,TGTGCCAGCAGCAAAAGTTTCAACAGGAAGAATGAGCAGTTCTTC
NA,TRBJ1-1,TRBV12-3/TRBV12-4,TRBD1,CASSHHPGTGAGEAFF,TGTGCCAGCAGCCACCATCCCGGGACAGGGGCAGGTGAAGCTTTCTTT
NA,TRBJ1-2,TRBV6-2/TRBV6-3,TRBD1,CASSYSKVPGQGYGYTF,TGTGCCAGCAGTTACTCGAAGGTTCCGGGACAGGGGTATGGCTACACCTTC
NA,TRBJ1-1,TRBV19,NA,CASSIGYGVGTEAFF,TGTGCCAGTAGTATAGGCTATGGGGTCGGCACTGAAGCTTTCTTT
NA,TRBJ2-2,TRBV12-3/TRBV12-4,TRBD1,CASRFGTGVNTGELFF,TGTGCCAGCAGGTTTGGGACAGGGGTTAACACCGGGGAGCTGTTTTTT
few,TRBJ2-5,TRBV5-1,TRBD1,CASSLAAGGEKTQYF,TGCGCCAGCAGCTTGGCGGCAGGGGGCGAAAAGACCCAGTACTTC